A single T cell receptor (beta chain) is shown here with its context. The target antigen is unknown. Germline values: CDR1 KGHSH, CDR2 LQKENI. Trimming cost V 5 bases and J 3 bases; bases outside gene matches: 10. This CDR3 contains 16 residues. This sample stems from a study of siplizumab effects on memory and regulatory T cells. Overall study findings and caveats: In siplizumab cultures, the suppressive function of proliferating Tregs remained unconfirmed. Alloreactive sequences tracing back to unstimulated CD4+ memory cells fell significantly with siplizumab.

Sequenced by immunoSEQ multiplex PCR; TCRdb stores in-frame clones only, minus some. The profile shows about 100,000 clones, approximately 90% of them singletons. Sequencing used Tregs sorted from blood. The receptor was derived from a human donor in good health. This chain uses TRBV18 with TRBJ2-3; 8 positions agree with TRBD1. The CDR3: CASSSTGEEWTDTQYF. DNA for the CDR3: TGTGCCAGCTCATCGACAGGGGAAGAGTGGACAGATACGCAGTATTTT.